The rows below give T cell receptor beta chains drawn from one sample of a study of T cell repertoires in cytomegalovirus infection. MiXCR, run by TCRdb on the reads, gives a single entry per CDR3 protein. The table shows about 530,000 distinct CDR3 sequences, with roughly 29% occurring only once. The material sequenced was PBMCs. Receptors were obtained from a human donor in good health (CMV status not recorded). Some clones in this sample may be carry-over from other donors' samples. The CDR3 runs from the conserved cysteine through the conserved F or W. Each record gives: V gene, J gene, clone size, D gene, CDR3 protein, CDR3 DNA. D genes are given only for firm matches. Clone size is shown for a subset of rows, as once, few, many or a class of expanded clone.

>TRBV15|TRBJ1-1|-|-
CATSREVGGHTEAFF
TGTGCCACCAGCCGAGAGGTTGGAGGGCATACTGAAGCTTTCTTT
>TRBV4-3|TRBJ2-3|many|-
CASSQLAGATDTQYF
TGCGCCAGCAGCCAATTGGCGGGTGCGACAGATACGCAGTATTTT
>TRBV6-2/TRBV6-3|TRBJ2-5|-|TRBD2
CASSYGGGPSLETQYF
TGTGCCAGCAGTTACGGGGGAGGGCCCTCGCTAGAGACCCAGTACTTC
>TRBV24-1|TRBJ2-3|-|TRBD2
CATSDGTSGYTDTQYF
TGTGCCACCAGTGACGGGACTAGCGGGTATACAGATACGCAGTATTTT
>TRBV6-1|TRBJ1-1|-|TRBD1
CASRGQMHTEAFF
TGTGCCAGCAGGGGACAGATGCACACTGAAGCTTTCTTT
>TRBV11-2|TRBJ2-5|-|-
CASSSEQGLRQETQYF
TGTGCCAGCAGCTCAGAACAGGGTCTCCGGCAAGAGACCCAGTACTTC
>TRBV10-2|TRBJ2-7|few|TRBD2
CASSGTTSGRAYEQYF
TGCGCCAGCAGTGGGACGACTAGCGGGAGGGCCTACGAGCAGTACTTC
>TRBV4-3|TRBJ1-1|-|-
CASSQEVDSSPVTAFF
TGCGCCAGCAGCCAAGAGGTCGATAGCAGTCCCGTTACGGCTTTCTTT
>TRBV28|TRBJ1-5|few|-
CASTTAAGRNQPQHF
TGTGCCAGCACCACCGCCGCAGGCCGCAATCAGCCCCAGCATTTT
>TRBV10-3|TRBJ1-5|few|-
CAISDRFAPGGNQPQHF
TGTGCCATCAGTGATAGGTTCGCACCAGGGGGCAATCAGCCCCAGCATTTT
>TRBV28|TRBJ2-5|-|TRBD2
CASSSGLAGGAETQYF
TGTGCCAGCAGTTCGGGACTAGCGGGAGGAGCTGAGACCCAGTACTTC
>TRBV12-3/TRBV12-4|TRBJ1-4|few|TRBD1
CASSLGTGTTNEKLFF
TGTGCCAGCAGTTTAGGGACAGGGACAACTAATGAAAAACTGTTTTTT
>TRBV6-1|TRBJ2-7|many|TRBD1
CASRDRGSGGYEQYF
TGTGCCAGCCGGGACAGGGGTTCTGGGGGCTACGAGCAGTACTTC
>TRBV7-9|TRBJ2-1|few|-
CASILIGYNEQFF
TGTGCCAGCATCCTAATAGGCTACAATGAGCAGTTCTTC
>TRBV6-2/TRBV6-3|TRBJ2-2|-|-
CASSYDGRDLGELFF
TGTGCCAGCAGTTACGACGGGCGGGACCTCGGGGAGCTGTTTTTT
>TRBV5-6|TRBJ1-1|-|-
CASSLDVGEAFF
TGTGCCAGCAGCTTGGATGTGGGTGAAGCTTTCTTT
>TRBV24-1|TRBJ2-3|-|TRBD2
CATSASGRAYESTDTQYF
TGTGCCACCAGCGCTAGCGGGAGGGCCTACGAAAGCACAGATACGCAGTATTTT
>TRBV7-9|TRBJ2-2|-|-
CASSPQADLNTGELFF
TGTGCCAGCAGCCCACAAGCGGACTTGAACACCGGGGAGCTGTTTTTT
>TRBV7-2|TRBJ2-1|many|TRBD2
CASSPGLAENNEQFF
TGTGCCAGCAGCCCCGGACTAGCGGAGAACAATGAGCAGTTCTTC
>TRBV6-1|TRBJ2-5|many|-
CASSGGGIETQYF
TGTGCCAGCAGTGGAGGCGGGATAGAGACCCAGTACTTC
>TRBV7-9|TRBJ2-2|-|-
CASSPTSITGELFF
TGTGCCAGCAGTCCGACCTCGATCACCGGGGAGCTGTTTTTT